What follows are 22 T cell receptor beta chains derived from one specimen sequenced in a study of cytomegalovirus exposure and HLA in healthy donors. With 60 Vbeta and 13 Jbeta primers, the PCR was carried out. This table comes from immunoSEQ multiplex PCR, and its TCRdb copy is limited to in-frame clones, with some not included. There are about 130,000 clones in the sample; roughly 70% occur only once, and approximately 6.3% lies in the top ten. Sample: PBMCs. Every receptor here comes from a man aged 35 to 55 in good health and CMV-seropositive.

The chain uses TRBV5-1 and TRBJ2-2; the D gene is possibly TRBD2 (6 bases). The CDR3 extends over 16 amino acids. V dropped 4 bases and J dropped 5 bases, with 18 bases sitting between them. CDR1 is SGHRS, CDR2 YFSETQ, per germline. The CDR3 coding sequence is TGCGCCAGCAGCCCCGGAGGGACCGGCGGGACCGGGGAGCTGTTTTTT. The encoded protein is CASSPGGTGGTGELFF.

This clone was counted only a few times. The rearrangement uses TRBV6-5 and TRBJ2-5; D ambiguous. The better agreement between TRBJ2-7 and the DNA end casts doubt on the J call. Germline V CDR1 and CDR2: MNHEY, SVGAGI. CDR3 size: 11 residues. CDR3 DNA: TGTGCCAGCAGTCCTTCCTACGAGCAGTACTTC. It translates to CASSPSYEQYF.

The chain couples TRBV11-2 to TRBJ2-1, with D possibly matching TRBD2 (5 bases). V was cut by 2 bases and J by 8 bases, with 7 bases left in between. The germline V gene encodes CDR1 SGHAT and CDR2 FQNNGV. The CDR3 is 12 residues long. CDR3 region: CASSLNGDEQFF. DNA for the CDR3: TGTGCCAGCAGCTTAAACGGGGATGAGCAGTTCTTC.

The rearrangement joins TRBV12-5 to TRBJ2-3; 7 nucleotides line up with TRBD1. The CDR3 loop spans 15 amino acids. V dropped 6 bases and J dropped 5; count of bases not matched to a gene: 11. Germline loops: CDR1 LGHNT, CDR2 FRNRAP. The CDR3 spells CASGAWGQTKDTQYF. CDR3 in DNA: TGTGCTAGTGGGGCTTGGGGACAGACTAAAGATACGCAGTATTTT.

This chain connects TRBV5-4 to TRBJ2-3; the D gene is possibly TRBD1 (6 bases). Trimming pared 4 bases from V and 5 bases from J, leaving 14 bases between. Germline V gene lookup returns CDR1 SGHNT and CDR2 YYREEE (reference sequence). The CDR3 has 14 amino acids. The DNA for the CDR3 is TGTGCCAGCAGCAGGCGACAGGCAGTAGATACGCAGTATTTT. This codes for CASSRRQAVDTQYF.

The chain links TRBV6-4 to TRBJ1-4, with D unclear. Germline values: CDR1 MRHNA, CDR2 SNTAGT. CDR3 length equals 14 residues. V was shortened by 3 bases and J by 0 bases, with 5 bases between the two germline ends. For the CDR3, the DNA is TGTGCCAGCAGTGAAGCATCAACTAATGAAAAACTGTTTTTT. Amino acid sequence: CASSEASTNEKLFF.

The genes are TRBV7-9 and TRBJ1-4; D remains unclear. CDR1 is SEHNR and CDR2 is FQNEAQ in the germline V gene (reference sequence). The CDR3 spans 19 residues. Trimming removed 4 bases from V and 1 base from J, with 22 bases in between. The CDR3 loop is CASSSRILGSGRTNEKLFF. In nucleotides, the CDR3 is TGTGCCAGCAGCTCCCGCATACTGGGTAGTGGGAGAACTAATGAAAAACTGTTTTTT.

The chain employs TRBV19 and TRBJ2-7, with D possibly TRBD2 on 6 matching bases. CDR1 and CDR2 (germline): LNHDA, SQIVND (reference sequence). The CDR3 is made up of 13 amino acids. V lost 3 bases to trimming and J lost 7 bases, with 13 bases between them. DNA of the CDR3: TGTGCCAGTAGTATCGGGGGAGAGGGGGAGCAGTACTTC. Translation gives CASSIGGEGEQYF.

The rearrangement uses TRBV5-1 and TRBJ1-1, with 11 nucleotides matching TRBD1. CDR1 is SGHRS, CDR2 YFSETQ, per germline. The CDR3 has 18 residues. Germline trimming cut 0 bases from V and 1 base from J; bases unmatched to any gene: 8. DNA of the CDR3: TGCGCCAGCAGCTTGGGGCGGACAGGGGGCATACGGAACACTGAAGCTTTCTTT. Translated, it gives CASSLGRTGGIRNTEAFF.

This chain joins TRBV4-1 and TRBJ2-3, with 9 nucleotides matching TRBD2. V lost 0 bases and J lost 2; bases outside the gene matches: 6. CDR3 size: 17 residues. Germline values: CDR1 MGHRA, CDR2 YSYEKL. CDR3 residues: CASSQDRPSGVTDTQYF. For the CDR3, the DNA is TGCGCCAGCAGCCAAGATAGGCCTAGCGGGGTCACAGATACGCAGTATTTT.

This clone was found once. V is TRBV23-1 and J is TRBJ1-1; possibly TRBD1 for D (5 bases). TRBV23-1 is an open reading frame, and its role is uncertain. The CDR3 sequence is 19 residues long. V was cut by 3 bases and J by 2 bases, with 25 bases left in between. This chain's CDR3 is CASSQGWWGVERSNTEAFF. DNA for the CDR3: TGCGCCAGCAGTCAGGGTTGGTGGGGGGTCGAAAGGAGCAACACTGAAGCTTTCTTT.

This clone was seen a handful of times. V is TRBV5-6 and J is TRBJ2-5, with D perhaps TRBD2 (5 bases). Trimming shortened V by 4 bases and J by 2 bases, and 15 bases separated the two germline ends. This CDR3 spans 15 amino acids. Germline V gene data show CDR1 as SGHDT and CDR2 as YYEEEE. CDR3 coding DNA: TGTGCCAGCAGCCAGGAGGAGCTTATACAAGAGACCCAGTACTTC. Its protein product is CASSQEELIQETQYF.

The chain couples TRBV7-8 to TRBJ2-3, with a weak D call TRBD2 (5 bases). The germline V gene has CDR1 SGHVS and CDR2 FQNEAQ. The length of the CDR3 is 14 residues. V dropped 2 bases and J dropped 0 bases, with 6 bases sitting between them. The CDR3 sequence: CASSLSGSTDTQYF. The CDR3 coding sequence is TGTGCCAGCAGCTTAAGCGGTAGCACAGATACGCAGTATTTT.

This clone was counted a single time. This chain joins TRBV2 and TRBJ1-1, with 7 bases matching TRBD1. CDR3 size: 15 residues. Germline V CDR1 and CDR2: SNHLY, FYNNEI. V dropped 0 bases and J dropped 4; count of bases not matched to a gene: 5. The CDR3 nucleotides are TGTGCCAGCAGTGAAGCGGGCAGGGGGAGCACTGAAGCTTTCTTT. Its protein product is CASSEAGRGSTEAFF.

V is TRBV29-1 and J is TRBJ2-1, with D possibly being TRBD1 (6 bases). The CDR3 covers 13 residues. Trimming took off 4 bases at V and 7 bases at J, with 14 bases between the two ends. In germline, CDR1 is SQVTM, CDR2 ANQGSEA. The CDR3 region has the DNA TGCAGCGTTGGCAGGGGAACCGTAAATGAGCAGTTCTTC. Translation: CSVGRGTVNEQFF.

DNA of the CDR3: TGTGCCAGCAGTTTAGGTCCCGCGGCTCTCAATGAGCAGTTCTTC. This gives the protein CASSLGPAALNEQFF. The chain combines TRBV27 with TRBJ2-1, with D hard to call. V dropped 2 bases and J dropped 6 bases, with 14 bases sitting between them. Per the germline V gene, CDR1 is MNHEY and CDR2 is SMNVEV (reference sequence). The CDR3 has 15 amino acids.

This clone was counted between two and nine times. The V and J genes are TRBV19 and TRBJ1-5, with 9 bases lining up with TRBD1. J lost 5 bases, V lost 0 bases, and 2 bases had no gene match. The length of the CDR3 is 15 residues. CDR1 and CDR2 from the germline V gene are LNHDA and SQIVND (reference sequence). DNA of the CDR3: TGTGCCAGTAGTATAGAGGACAGGGGACATCAGCCCCAGCATTTT. Residues: CASSIEDRGHQPQHF.

The chain joins TRBV6-1 to TRBJ2-3, with 9 bases matching TRBD1. Trimming took 7 bases from V and 4 from J; bases not matched to a gene: 3. The CDR3 totals 13 residues. Germline values: CDR1 MNHNS, CDR2 SASEGT. This chain's CDR3 is CASTRDRADTQYF. The CDR3 bases are TGTGCCAGCACTCGGGACAGGGCAGATACGCAGTATTTT.

The chain uses TRBV2 and TRBJ2-7; D perhaps matches TRBD1 (7 bases). The CDR3 has 12 residues. V shed 6 bases and J shed 3 bases, with 9 bases lying between them. The germline gives CDR1 SNHLY, CDR2 FYNNEI. The CDR3 is CASSQGGYEQYF. Here the CDR3 DNA reads TGTGCCAGCAGCCAGGGGGGCTACGAGCAGTACTTC.

The chain links TRBV5-1 to TRBJ2-1; a weak D match, TRBD2 (5 bases). Germline values: CDR1 SGHRS, CDR2 YFSETQ. Trimming shortened V by 0 bases and J by 6 bases, and 7 bases separated the two germline ends. This CDR3 comprises 13 residues. The CDR3 loop is CASSLGAGNEQFF. The CDR3 nucleotides are TGCGCCAGCAGCTTGGGGGCGGGCAATGAGCAGTTCTTC.

The genes are TRBV2 and TRBJ1-2, with D possibly matching TRBD1 (6 bases). This CDR3 region has 16 residues. Germline loops: CDR1 SNHLY, CDR2 FYNNEI. Trimming stripped 5 bases from V and 0 bases from J, with 16 bases between. The CDR3: CASSPTGTLANYGYTF. The CDR3 DNA follows: TGTGCCAGCAGTCCAACCGGGACATTAGCTAACTATGGCTACACCTTC.

This chain uses TRBV10-1 with TRBJ2-7; no firm D call. The V end lost 5 bases, the J end lost 6 bases, and 23 bases lay between the germline ends. This CDR3 comprises 16 residues. Germline lookup yields CDR1 WNHNN and CDR2 SYGVQD (reference sequence). The CDR3 protein is CASSYSATGRNTEQYF. The CDR3 bases are TGCGCCAGCAGTTACTCCGCGACTGGTCGGAACACCGAGCAGTACTTC.